Listed here is a single TCR beta chain. Its antigen is not known. The sample belongs to a study of CD8 T cells in Susac syndrome. Reverse transcription of 0.5 to 1 ug RNA was performed with random hexamers. Each CDR3 protein gets one entry after TCRdb re-called the immunoSEQ multiplex PCR reads with MiXCR. The sample lists about 240,000 distinct CDR3 sequences, less than 96% occurring once. The J segment lost 6 bases and the V segment lost 2 bases, leaving 13 bases of the junction unmatched. The CDR3 covers 16 residues. Germline-derived CDR1 and CDR2 are KGHSH and LQKENI. General observations from the study: Only a relatively small number of individuals were included in the TCR sequencing and HLA analysis.

The sequenced sample was CD4+ T cells from PBMCs. The rearrangement uses TRBV18 and TRBJ2-7; 7 nucleotides match TRBD2. The clonotype originates from a human donor with Susac syndrome. The CDR3 DNA is TGTGCCAGCTCACCAAAGCTGCGGGAGCTCCTCGGCGAGCAGTACTTC. The encoded protein is CASSPKLRELLGEQYF.